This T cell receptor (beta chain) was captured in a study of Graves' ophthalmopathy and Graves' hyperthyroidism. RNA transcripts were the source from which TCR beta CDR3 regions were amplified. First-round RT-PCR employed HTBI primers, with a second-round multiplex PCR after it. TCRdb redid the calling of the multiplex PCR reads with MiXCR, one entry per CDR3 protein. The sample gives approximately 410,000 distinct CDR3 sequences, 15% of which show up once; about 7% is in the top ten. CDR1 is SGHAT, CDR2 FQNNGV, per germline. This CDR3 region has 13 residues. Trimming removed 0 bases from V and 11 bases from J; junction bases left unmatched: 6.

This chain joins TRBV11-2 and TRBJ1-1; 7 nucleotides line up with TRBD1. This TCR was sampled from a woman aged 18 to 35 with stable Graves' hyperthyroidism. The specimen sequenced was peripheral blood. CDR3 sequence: CASSLDRGQEAFF. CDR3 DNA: TGTGCCAGCAGCTTAGATAGGGGGCAGGAGGCTTTCTTT.